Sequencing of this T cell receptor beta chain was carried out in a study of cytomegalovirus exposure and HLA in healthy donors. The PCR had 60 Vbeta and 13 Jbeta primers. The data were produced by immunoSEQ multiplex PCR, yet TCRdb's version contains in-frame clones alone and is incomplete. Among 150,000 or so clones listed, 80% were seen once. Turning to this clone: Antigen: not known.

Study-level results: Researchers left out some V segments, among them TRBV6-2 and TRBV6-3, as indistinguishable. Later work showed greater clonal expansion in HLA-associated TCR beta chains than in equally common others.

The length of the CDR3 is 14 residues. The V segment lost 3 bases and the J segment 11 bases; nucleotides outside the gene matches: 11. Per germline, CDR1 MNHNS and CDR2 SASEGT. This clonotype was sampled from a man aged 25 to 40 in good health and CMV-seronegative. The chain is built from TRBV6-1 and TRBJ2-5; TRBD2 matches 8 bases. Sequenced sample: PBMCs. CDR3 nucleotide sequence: TGTGCCAGCAGTGACGGGGGGGCTACTAGACAGCAGTACTTC. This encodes CASSDGGATRQQYF.